The next 30 T cell receptor beta chains were all read from a single sample in a study of beta chain features in type 1 diabetes. General study results and limits: TCRB CDR3s from Type 1 diabetes patients were moderately but significantly shorter in all four CD4+ subsets.

All of the isolated RNA was reverse transcribed, so expressed TCRB transcripts were sequenced. Sequencing was performed with immunoSEQ multiplex PCR; in TCRdb, only in-frame clones are kept and a portion is missing. The table records nearly 350,000 clones, 7% to 10% of them present only once. Their target antigens are unknown. Input material: central memory CD4+ T cells from blood. These receptors all come from a young man with type 1 diabetes.

At least ten counts were recorded for this clone. The chain links TRBV28 to TRBJ1-1; D unresolved. The V gene lost 5 bases and the J gene lost 4 bases, with 14 bases spanning the gap. The CDR3 length is 14 residues. CDR1 is MDHEN, CDR2 SYDVKM, per germline. CDR3 protein: CASSPYPGGTEAFF. The CDR3 DNA follows: TGTGCCAGCAGTCCCTACCCAGGCGGCACTGAAGCTTTCTTT. Combining the CDR3 with reference TRBV28 and TRBJ1-1 gives the whole variable domain DVKVTQSSRYLVKRTGEKVFLECVQDMDHENMFWYRQDPGLGLRLIYFSYDVKMKEKGDIPEGYSVSREKKERFSLILESASTNQTSMYLCASSPYPGGTEAFFGQGTRLTVV.

J is TRBJ2-3 and V is TRBV28, with D perhaps matching TRBD2 (6 bases). Germline assignment: CDR1 MDHEN and CDR2 SYDVKM. Trimming took 5 bases from V and 6 from J, leaving 15 bases between them. This CDR3 has 14 residues. CDR3 residues: CASSTRLVGDTQYF. CDR3 DNA sequence: TGTGCCAGCAGTACCCGACTAGTAGGTGATACGCAGTATTTT.

V gene TRBV13 combines with J gene TRBJ1-5; D call uncertain. Trimming cost V 1 base and J 1 base, with 5 bases left between them. This CDR3 contains 14 residues. CDR1 is PRHDT and CDR2 is FYEKMQ in the germline V gene (reference sequence). This chain's CDR3 is CASSLAGSNQPQHF. The DNA for the CDR3 is TGTGCCAGCAGCTTAGCGGGGAGCAATCAGCCCCAGCATTTT.

The V and J genes are TRBV30 and TRBJ2-7; TRBD1 might be the D (6 bases). CDR1 is GTSNPN, CDR2 SVGIG, per germline (reference sequence). V shed 4 bases and J shed 3 bases, with 16 bases lying between them. The CDR3 has 14 amino acids. CDR3 bases: TGTGCCTGGACTAATTCCGGGACATACTACGAGCAGTACTTC. It codes for CAWTNSGTYYEQYF.

The V and J genes are TRBV6-1 and TRBJ1-2, with D possibly matching TRBD1 (6 bases). CDR1 is MNHNS and CDR2 is SASEGT in the germline V gene. The V end lost 6 bases, the J end lost 4 bases, and 18 bases lay between the germline ends. This CDR3 comprises 15 residues. The CDR3 region has the DNA TGTGCCAGCAGAGATTTTGCAGGGGAGGGCTATGGCTACACCTTC. Translating gives CASRDFAGEGYGYTF.

This clone has ten or more counts. The chain carries TRBV27 and TRBJ2-3, with D tentatively TRBD2 (5 bases). This CDR3 is 13 amino acids long. V was shortened by 4 bases and J by 8 bases, with 13 bases between the two germline ends. The V gene's germline CDR1 is MNHEY and CDR2 SMNVEV (reference sequence). Here the CDR3 DNA reads TGTGCCAGCAGTTCTCGGACTCAAAGTACGCAGTATTTT. Encoded protein: CASSSRTQSTQYF.

This clone was detected a few times. V is TRBV4-3 and J is TRBJ1-1; tentatively, D is TRBD1 (5 bases). CDR1 is LGHNA and CDR2 is YSLEER in the germline V gene. This CDR3 is 13 amino acids long. The ends were cut back, 0 bases at V and 3 bases at J, with 5 bases in the middle. CDR3 region: CASSQEGDTEAFF. DNA for the CDR3: TGCGCCAGCAGCCAAGAGGGGGACACTGAAGCTTTCTTT.

This clone has a handful of counts. Other nucleotide sequences from this sample produce the same CDR3. The chain carries TRBV9 and TRBJ2-1; D ambiguous. Germline V gene sequence: CDR1 SGDLS, CDR2 YYNGEE. This CDR3 has 13 amino acids. The ends were cut back, 0 bases at V and 3 bases at J, with 4 bases in the middle. DNA for the CDR3: TGTGCCAGCAGCGTAGAGGGCTACAATGAGCAGTTCTTC. This codes for CASSVEGYNEQFF. The full variable domain, rest sourced from reference TRBV9 and TRBJ2-1, is DSGVTQTPKHLITATGQRVTLRCSPRSGDLSVYWYQQSLDQGLQFLIQYYNGEERAKGNILERFSAQQFPDLHSELNLSSLELGDSALYFCASSVEGYNEQFFGPGTRLTVL.

The chain couples TRBV10-3 to TRBJ2-1, with a weak D call TRBD1 (5 bases). The CDR3 loop spans 14 amino acids. Germline-derived CDR1 and CDR2 are ENHRY and SYGVKD. Deletions cut 4 bases from V and 5 bases from J, with 12 bases between. In DNA form, the CDR3 reads TGTGCCATCAGTGGTAGGGGTATTAACAATGAGCAGTTCTTC. This encodes CAISGRGINNEQFF.

This clone occurred many times. V and J are TRBV28 and TRBJ1-5, with unresolved D. The CDR3 covers 12 residues. Looked up from germline, CDR1 is MDHEN and CDR2 is SYDVKM. Trimming removed 5 bases from V and 5 bases from J, with 7 bases in between. Here the CDR3 DNA reads TGTGCCAGCAGTGGCACAGATCAGCCCCAGCATTTT. Translation gives CASSGTDQPQHF.

In this sample, this clone turned up a few times. The chain joins TRBV28 to TRBJ2-1, with 10 bases lining up with TRBD2. Germline loops: CDR1 MDHEN, CDR2 SYDVKM. J was trimmed by 7 bases and V by 6 bases; bases with no gene match: 6. This CDR3 spans 14 amino acids. The CDR3 protein is CASSQRGGQNEQFF. CDR3 sequence (DNA): TGTGCCAGCAGCCAGCGGGGGGGCCAGAATGAGCAGTTCTTC.

The chain employs TRBV18 and TRBJ2-3; a weak D match, TRBD2 (6 bases). The germline CDR1 and CDR2 sequences are KGHSH and LQKENI. The V gene lost 4 bases and the J gene lost 1 base, with 12 bases spanning the gap. This CDR3 region has 15 residues. In nucleotides, the CDR3 is TGTGCCAGCTCACAGGCTACGGGGGGCACAGATACGCAGTATTTT. Encoded protein: CASSQATGGTDTQYF.

The chain couples TRBV7-2 to TRBJ2-2; possible D gene TRBD2, 5 bases. The CDR3 loop spans 11 amino acids. Germline CDR1 SGHTA, CDR2 FQGNSA. The V end lost 5 bases, the J end lost 17 bases, and 15 bases lay between the germline ends. The CDR3 region has the DNA TGTGCCAGCAGCCCGGGAACCTTCTACTTTTTT. The encoded protein is CASSPGTFYFF.

The chain joins TRBV7-9 to TRBJ1-2, with TRBD1 as a possible D gene (5 bases). The CDR3 runs 13 residues. Germline CDR1 and CDR2: SEHNR and FQNEAQ (reference sequence). Trimming left V 5 bases short and J 4 bases short, with 11 bases between. DNA of the CDR3: TGTGCCAGCAGCCCACGGGACGGCTATGGCTACACCTTC. Protein: CASSPRDGYGYTF.

This clone was seen more than once but under ten times. The genes are TRBV6-5 and TRBJ2-3; D is unclear. There are 15 residues in the CDR3. V lost 0 bases and J lost 0, with 7 bases in between. Germline assignment: CDR1 MNHEY and CDR2 SVGAGI. Here the CDR3 reads CASSYSGSSTDTQYF. The CDR3, as DNA: TGTGCCAGCAGTTACTCGGGCAGTAGCACAGATACGCAGTATTTT.

This clone showed up just a few times. The rearrangement links TRBV4-1 to TRBJ2-5; no clear D gene. V was cut by 2 bases and J by 1 base, with 11 bases left in between. The CDR3 runs 15 residues. The germline V gene has CDR1 MGHRA and CDR2 YSYEKL. CDR3 sequence reads: CASSQSSNLQETQYF. Here the CDR3 DNA reads TGCGCCAGCAGCCAAAGTTCAAATCTCCAAGAGACCCAGTACTTC.

This chain uses TRBV7-9 with TRBJ2-3; no clear D gene. Germline V lookup: CDR1 SEHNR, CDR2 FQNEAQ (reference sequence). Trimming took off 0 bases at V and 2 bases at J, with 3 bases between the two ends. CDR3 length: 13 residues. CDR3 amino acids: CASSLADTDTQYF. CDR3 nucleotides: TGTGCCAGCAGCTTAGCGGACACAGATACGCAGTATTTT.

This clone was observed a few times. The V gene is TRBV5-1, the J gene TRBJ2-7; 10 bases are a match to TRBD2. Germline V CDR1 and CDR2: SGHRS, YFSETQ. There are 15 residues in the CDR3. Trimming at V came to 3 bases and at J to 4 bases, leaving 7 bases not matched to a gene. The CDR3 DNA reads as TGCGCCAGCAGCTATAGCGGGGGGCCAGGTTACGAGCAGTACTTC. Translating gives CASSYSGGPGYEQYF. Full variable domain (remainder filled in from reference TRBV5-1 and TRBJ2-7): KAGVTQTPRYLIKTRGQQVTLSCSPISGHRSVSWYQQTPGQGLQFLFEYFSETQRNKGNFPGRFSGRQFSNSRSEMNVSTLELGDSALYLCASSYSGGPGYEQYFGPGTRLTVT.

A single count supports this clone. The chain has TRBV30 and TRBJ2-3, with D possibly matching TRBD1 (5 bases). The J call could be wrong; TRBJ1-5 is a better fit for the DNA end. The CDR3 sequence is 13 residues long. From germline, CDR1 is GTSNPN and CDR2 SVGIG (reference sequence). The CDR3 bases are TGTGCCTGGGGAGGGGTGGGCACAGATACGCAGCATTTT. It encodes CAWGGVGTDTQHF.

This clone occurred a few times. This CDR3 reads CASSLGAGQQQETQYF. The DNA of the CDR3 is TGCGCCAGCAGCTTGGGAGCTGGACAGCAGCAAGAGACCCAGTACTTC. The chain is built from TRBV5-1 and TRBJ2-5; TRBD1 might be the D (6 bases). V was clipped by 0 bases and J by 2 bases, with 14 bases between them. This CDR3 is built from 16 residues. The germline CDR1 and CDR2 sequences are SGHRS and YFSETQ.

This clone showed up just once. The chain employs TRBV5-4 and TRBJ2-3; the D is unclear. Per the germline V gene, CDR1 is SGHNT and CDR2 is YYREEE (reference sequence). The CDR3 spans 14 residues. The V end was cut by 2 bases, the J end by 6 bases, with 13 bases between. CDR3 region: CASSLDDRIDTQYF. CDR3 nucleotides: TGTGCCAGCAGCTTAGACGACCGGATTGATACGCAGTATTTT.

The chain recombines TRBV7-6 with TRBJ1-3; D unresolved. Between the trimmed V and J ends, which lost 7 bases and 0 bases, there was a span of 4 bases. Germline V gene sequence: CDR1 SGHVS, CDR2 FNYEAQ. The length of the CDR3 is 12 residues. CDR3 in amino acids: CASKGSGNTIYF. CDR3 DNA sequence: TGTGCCAGCAAGGGCTCTGGAAACACCATATATTTT.

This clone was seen only a few times. The gene calls are TRBV7-9 and TRBJ2-7; 7 bases are a match to TRBD1. The germline CDR1 and CDR2 sequences are SEHNR and FQNEAQ (reference sequence). V shed 5 bases and J 5 bases; nucleotides not matched to a gene: 12. CDR3 size: 15 residues. In nucleotides, the CDR3 is TGTGCCAGCAGCCAGGGACAGATCTTGCTTAACGAGCAGTACTTC. The encoded protein is CASSQGQILLNEQYF. Looking up the rest from reference TRBV7-9 and TRBJ2-7 gives the full variable domain: DTGVSQNPRHKITKRGQNVTFRCDPISEHNRLYWYRQTLGQGPEFLTYFQNEAQLEKSRLLSDRFSAERPKGSFSTLEIQRTEQGDSAMYLCASSQGQILLNEQYFGPGTRLTVT.

The chain recombines TRBV2 with TRBJ1-1, with D uncertain. The ends were cut back, 2 bases at V and 4 bases at J, with 11 bases in the middle. The CDR3 is made up of 14 amino acids. CDR1 is SNHLY and CDR2 is FYNNEI in the germline V gene. In DNA, the CDR3 is TGTGCCAGCAGTGAAAATTTGGGAAGCACTGAAGCTTTCTTT. This codes for CASSENLGSTEAFF.

This clone was counted ten times or more. The genes are TRBV28 and TRBJ2-7, with TRBD1 matching 9 bases. The J segment lost 12 bases and the V segment lost 6 bases, leaving 6 bases of the junction unmatched. The germline CDR1 and CDR2 sequences are MDHEN and SYDVKM. CDR3 length: 11 residues. The DNA for the CDR3 is TGTGCCAGCAGGGGACAGGGCGTTGGGTACTTC. Its protein product is CASRGQGVGYF.

This clone was counted only a few times. The rearrangement links TRBV27 to TRBJ2-2; TRBD1 matches 8 bases. In germline, CDR1 is MNHEY, CDR2 SMNVEV (reference sequence). This CDR3 spans 16 amino acids. With V trimmed by 3 bases and J by 6 bases, 9 bases remained unmatched. The CDR3 nucleotides read TGTGCCAGCAGTTTGTCAGGGGGCCGTGGGGCCGGGGAGCTGTTTTTT. Amino acids: CASSLSGGRGAGELFF.

This clone has a handful of counts. This chain joins TRBV10-1 and TRBJ1-5; D is undetermined. CDR1 WNHNN and CDR2 SYGVQD come from the germline V gene (reference sequence). This CDR3 region has 15 residues. Trimming cost V 8 bases and J 4 bases, with 18 bases left between them. The CDR3 protein is CASVESTRENQPQHF. CDR3 DNA: TGCGCCAGCGTGGAGTCTACAAGAGAAAATCAGCCCCAGCATTTT.

This clone was seen a few times. The genes are TRBV7-9 and TRBJ2-5; D gene uncertain. The CDR3 is 14 residues long. The V gene's germline CDR1 is SEHNR and CDR2 FQNEAQ (reference sequence). Trimming left V 1 base short and J 4 bases short, with 10 bases between. The CDR3 is CASSLVRQVETQYF. The CDR3 DNA reads as TGTGCCAGCAGCTTAGTGCGGCAGGTAGAGACCCAGTACTTC.

This clone was found a few times. The chain employs TRBV30 and TRBJ2-5; D might be TRBD2 (5 bases). CDR1 is GTSNPN, CDR2 SVGIG, per germline (reference sequence). The CDR3 is made up of 15 amino acids. Trimming cost V 3 bases and J 1 base, with 15 bases left between them. CDR3 sequence reads: CAWRAPSGSQETQYF. The CDR3 nucleotides are TGTGCCTGGAGGGCTCCGAGCGGATCCCAAGAGACCCAGTACTTC.

This clone occurred a few times. The chain carries TRBV9 and TRBJ2-3; 10 nucleotides match TRBD2. The ends lost 3 bases at V and 3 bases at J; junction bases unmatched: 7. CDR1 and CDR2 (germline): SGDLS, YYNGEE. The CDR3 covers 16 residues. CDR3 coding DNA: TGTGCCAGCAGCGACCAAGCGGGGGGGCTGACAGATACGCAGTATTTT. Its translation is CASSDQAGGLTDTQYF.